One sample yielded the 17 T cell receptor beta chains listed below, sequenced in a study of T cell repertoires in cytomegalovirus infection. TCRdb redid the calling of the reads with MiXCR, one entry per CDR3 protein. The table lists under 300,000 distinct CDR3 sequences, over 9% of them singletons, with approximately 1.6% in the top ten. The specimen was PBMCs. The receptor set was obtained from a human donor in good health (CMV status not recorded). Some clones in this sample may be carry-over from other donors' samples.

This clonotype was seen only a few times. The rearrangement joins TRBV9 to TRBJ1-1; D is ambiguous. Trimming shortened V by 1 base and J by 1 base, and 5 bases separated the two germline ends. Germline V CDR1 and CDR2: SGDLS, YYNGEE. The CDR3 is 13 residues long. CDR3 coding DNA: TGTGCCAGCAGCGTACAGCCGAACACTGAAGCTTTCTTT. Translating gives CASSVQPNTEAFF.

This chain connects TRBV29-1 to TRBJ2-3; TRBD2 agrees at 10 bases. In germline, CDR1 is SQVTM, CDR2 ANQGSEA. The CDR3 length is 13 residues. V was pared by 7 bases and J by 4 bases, with 5 bases of the junction left unmatched. CDR3 sequence (DNA): TGCAGCGCCCCCCTAGCGGGAGCAGATACGCAGTATTTT. It yields the protein CSAPLAGADTQYF.

The V gene is TRBV7-2, the J gene TRBJ2-1; D tentatively fits TRBD1 or TRBD2 (5 bases each). The CDR3 is 15 residues long. Trimming removed 5 bases at V and 7 bases at J, with 18 bases between. Looked up from germline, CDR1 is SGHTA and CDR2 is FQGNSA. Written as DNA, the CDR3 is TGTGCCAGCAGCCTGGGACCTGTCCAGGGAAATGAGCAGTTCTTC. It yields the protein CASSLGPVQGNEQFF.

In its sample, this clonotype was seen many times. The genes are TRBV19 and TRBJ1-1; D remains ambiguous. The CDR3 extends over 13 amino acids. Germline CDR1 reads LNHDA; CDR2 reads SQIVND (reference sequence). The V end was cut by 9 bases, the J end by 4 bases, with 15 bases between. The CDR3 nucleotides read TGTGCCAGCAGCTCTCTGGGAGGCACTGAAGCTTTCTTT. This gives the protein CASSSLGGTEAFF.

This clonotype showed up many times. The rearrangement links TRBV7-2 to TRBJ1-4, with TRBD1 as a possible D gene (5 bases). Germline V lookup: CDR1 SGHTA, CDR2 FQGNSA. V lost 1 base, J lost 6 bases, and 12 bases lay in between. The CDR3 sequence is 15 residues long. The CDR3 nucleotides read TGTGCCAGCAGCTTAGATCCGGGACCGGATGAAAAACTGTTTTTT. Translating gives CASSLDPGPDEKLFF.

There are many counts of this clonotype. The V gene is TRBV28, the J gene TRBJ2-3, with D possibly called TRBD1 or TRBD2 (5 bases each). Germline values: CDR1 MDHEN, CDR2 SYDVKM. The V gene lost 9 bases and the J gene lost 1 base, with 14 bases spanning the gap. This CDR3 region has 14 residues. The CDR3 sequence: CASTGPVGTDTQYF. CDR3 coding DNA: TGTGCCAGTACGGGGCCGGTGGGCACAGATACGCAGTATTTT.

The chain recombines TRBV6-4 with TRBJ1-2, with D unresolved. The V gene's germline CDR1 is MRHNA and CDR2 SNTAGT. The CDR3 covers 15 residues. The V end was cut by 4 bases, the J end by 0 bases, with 12 bases between. The CDR3 loop reads CASSVEAGANYGYTF. CDR3 in DNA: TGTGCCAGCAGTGTAGAAGCGGGAGCTAACTATGGCTACACCTTC.

This clonotype was picked up many times. CDR3 nucleotides: TGCAGTGCTACCGTACCTCTAGCGGGACGGGACGAGCAGTACTTC. This translates into CSATVPLAGRDEQYF. This chain uses TRBV20-1 with TRBJ2-7, with 9 nucleotides matching TRBD2. The CDR3 runs to 15 residues. The J segment lost 5 bases and the V segment lost 4 bases, leaving 12 bases of the junction unmatched. CDR1 and CDR2 (germline): DFQATT, SNEGSKA (reference sequence).

This clonotype was picked up many times. The chain is built from TRBV7-6 and TRBJ2-3; perhaps TRBD2 as D (5 bases). Germline loops: CDR1 SGHVS, CDR2 FNYEAQ. The CDR3 runs to 13 residues. Trimming left V 7 bases short and J 6 bases short, with 14 bases between. The CDR3 spells CASTLTTGDTQYF. The CDR3 DNA reads as TGTGCCAGCACCCTGACCACGGGGGATACGCAGTATTTT.

This clonotype came up many times. This chain links TRBV29-1 with TRBJ1-1; possible D gene TRBD1, 5 bases. Trimming took 1 base from V and 1 from J, leaving 7 bases between them. This CDR3 contains 13 residues. The germline CDR1 and CDR2 sequences are SQVTM and ANQGSEA. This CDR3 reads CSVEGQGNTEAFF. CDR3 in DNA: TGCAGCGTTGAAGGGCAGGGGAACACTGAAGCTTTCTTT.

This clonotype was counted a few times. The rearrangement joins TRBV4-2 to TRBJ1-6, with D uncertain. This CDR3 is built from 17 residues. Trimming removed 0 bases from V and 5 bases from J, with 14 bases in between. Germline V gene sequence: CDR1 LGHNA, CDR2 YNFKEQ. The chain's CDR3 is CASSQDGRPGNNSPLHF. CDR3 in DNA: TGTGCCAGCAGCCAAGATGGACGACCCGGTAATAATTCACCCCTCCACTTT.

V is TRBV5-6 and J is TRBJ2-1; tentatively, D is TRBD1 (6 bases). V lost 4 bases, J lost 9 bases, and 17 bases lay in between. Per the germline V gene, CDR1 is SGHDT and CDR2 is YYEEEE. The CDR3 runs 14 residues. The DNA of the CDR3 is TGTGCCAGCAGCATAATCACAGGGAAGGGTGAGCAGTTCTTC. Its protein is CASSIITGKGEQFF.

This clonotype turned up a few times. This chain links TRBV9 with TRBJ2-5; 9 bases fit TRBD1. V shed 0 bases and J 1 base; nucleotides not matched to a gene: 4. The CDR3 runs 16 residues. The germline V gene has CDR1 SGDLS and CDR2 YYNGEE. The DNA of the CDR3 is TGTGCCAGCAGCGTAGAGGACAGGGGAAGCCAAGAGACCCAGTACTTC. This codes for CASSVEDRGSQETQYF.

This clonotype showed up many times. The chain combines TRBV7-9 with TRBJ2-1; a possible D gene is TRBD2 (6 bases). V was trimmed by 5 bases and J by 7 bases, leaving 24 bases between them. The length of the CDR3 is 17 residues. In germline, CDR1 is SEHNR, CDR2 FQNEAQ (reference sequence). The CDR3 DNA is TGTGCCAGCAGCCCGTCCTTAGTGGGGGGAGGAAGGAATGAGCAGTTCTTC. As protein: CASSPSLVGGGRNEQFF.

The J gene is TRBJ1-3, the V gene TRBV2; D uncertain. The V gene lost 6 bases and the J gene lost 0 bases, with 6 bases spanning the gap. The CDR3 is 13 residues long. Germline V lookup: CDR1 SNHLY, CDR2 FYNNEI. The chain's CDR3 is CASRGDSGNTIYF. CDR3 in DNA: TGTGCCAGCAGGGGTGACTCTGGAAACACCATATATTTT.

This chain joins TRBV28 and TRBJ2-5, with D possibly being TRBD1 (6 bases). Germline CDR1 MDHEN, CDR2 SYDVKM. Trimming took 11 bases from V and 2 from J, leaving 15 bases between them. The CDR3 contains 13 residues. This CDR3 is CAADDRIQETQYF. The CDR3 DNA sequence: TGTGCCGCAGACGACAGGATACAAGAGACCCAGTACTTC.

In this sample, this clonotype turned up many times. The rearrangement uses TRBV12-3 or TRBV12-4 and TRBJ1-4; D possibly corresponds to TRBD1 (6 bases). CDR3 length equals 13 residues. The ends were cut back, 7 bases at V and 7 bases at J, with 13 bases in the middle. The CDR3 nucleotides read TGTGCCAGCACCTTGTGGGGGCCTGAAAAACTGTTTTTT. This codes for CASTLWGPEKLFF.